These 28 T cell receptor beta chains share one sample of origin, sequenced in a study of T cells after yellow fever vaccination. TCRdb reanalysed the 5' RACE reads using MiXCR and keeps one entry per CDR3 protein. The table includes a few hundred thousand distinct CDR3 sequences, roughly 4% detected once. The sequenced sample was PBMCs, obtained 15 days after the yellow fever booster vaccination. These receptors were collected from a man aged 18 to 29 who received the YFV17D yellow fever vaccine.

This clonotype was observed at least ten times. The gene calls are TRBV27 and TRBJ2-5; 7 positions match TRBD1. Germline V gene data show CDR1 as MNHEY and CDR2 as SMNVEV (reference sequence). The CDR3 is 16 residues long. V trimming: 0 bases; J trimming: 1 base; junction bases outside the gene matches: 5. The CDR3 here is CASSLSGGDPQETQYF. The CDR3, as DNA: TGTGCCAGCAGTTTATCAGGGGGCGACCCCCAAGAGACCCAGTACTTC.

This clonotype was found many times. The rearrangement links TRBV2 to TRBJ2-5, with TRBD1 matching over 7 bases. Germline assignment: CDR1 SNHLY and CDR2 FYNNEI. After removal of 6 bases from V and 5 bases from J, the junction contained 6 bases not matched to a gene. CDR3 size: 13 residues. The CDR3 sequence is CASRKGGAETQYF. The CDR3, as DNA: TGTGCCAGCAGGAAAGGGGGCGCGGAGACCCAGTACTTC. The variable domain in full, completed from reference TRBV2 and TRBJ2-5, reads EPEVTQTPSHQVTQMGQEVILRCVPISNHLYFYWYRQILGQKVEFLVSFYNNEISEKSEIFDDQFSVERPDGSNFTLKIRSTKLEDSAMYFCASRKGGAETQYFGPGTRLLVL.

This clonotype was seen ten or more times. Germline is not matched at one junction end, which may reflect a read error. The genes are TRBV12-3 or TRBV12-4 and TRBJ1-5, with 7 bases that match TRBD1. This CDR3 spans 14 amino acids. As DNA, the CDR3 is TGTGCCAGCAGTCTAACAGGGGAAGGGCAGCCCCAGAATTTT. This sequence encodes CASSLTGEGQPQNF.

This clonotype was detected many times. The rearrangement uses TRBV2 and TRBJ2-1; the D is unclear. The CDR3 totals 13 residues. CDR1 SNHLY and CDR2 FYNNEI come from the germline V gene. Trimming removed 8 bases at V and 8 bases at J, with 16 bases between. DNA of the CDR3: TGTGCCAGCCTCCCCGTGGATGTGGATGAGCAGTTCTTC. As protein: CASLPVDVDEQFF.

About this clonotype itself: A much larger clone is a single base away; this may be a read error. The gene calls are TRBV12-3 or TRBV12-4 and TRBJ1-1; D not certain. Between the trimmed V and J ends, which lost 11 bases and 5 bases, there was a span of 12 bases. The CDR3 runs to 11 residues. This CDR3 reads CAARVGTEAFF. CDR3 coding DNA: TGTGCCGCAAGAGTTGGTACTGAAGCTTTCTTT.

This clonotype was seen at least ten times. The chain employs TRBV7-6 and TRBJ2-5; 11 nucleotides line up with TRBD2. Germline assignment: CDR1 SGHVS and CDR2 FNYEAQ. J gave up 7 bases and V 4 bases, and 11 bases lay outside the gene matches. The CDR3 is 16 amino acids. The CDR3 spells CASSSPYSGGAGTQYF. The CDR3 coding sequence is TGTGCCAGCAGCTCACCCTATAGCGGGGGGGCAGGGACCCAGTACTTC.

On this clonotype: This may be a read error: a much more frequent sequence differs by one nucleotide. The V gene is TRBV4-1, the J gene TRBJ1-2; D possibly corresponds to TRBD1 (6 bases). This CDR3 spans 11 amino acids. Per the germline V gene, CDR1 is MGHRA and CDR2 is YSYEKL. CDR3 residues: CASSGGYSYTF. The CDR3 DNA follows: TGCGCCAGCAGCGGGGGCTATAGCTACACCTTC.

In this sample, this clonotype turned up many times. The chain combines TRBV7-6 with TRBJ1-4; D possibly corresponds to TRBD1 (5 bases). The V gene's germline CDR1 is SGHVS and CDR2 FNYEAQ. This CDR3 has 14 residues. The germline V and J ends were trimmed by 10 bases and 0 bases, with 12 bases remaining between them. Here the CDR3 reads CATGGGATNEKLFF. Here the CDR3 DNA reads TGTGCCACCGGGGGAGGGGCAACTAATGAAAAACTGTTTTTT. Filled out from reference TRBV7-6 and TRBJ1-4, the complete variable domain reads GAGVSQSPRYKVTKRGQDVALRCDPISGHVSLYWYRQALGQGPEFLTYFNYEAQQDKSGLPNDRFSAERPEGSISTLTIQRTEQRDSAMYRCATGGGATNEKLFFGSGTQLSVL.

The table lists this clonotype with many counts. The V and J genes are TRBV4-1 and TRBJ1-2; 7 bases fit TRBD1. The germline V gene has CDR1 MGHRA and CDR2 YSYEKL. V was clipped by 5 bases and J by 6 bases; unmatched bases: 9. The CDR3 contains 14 residues. CDR3 residues: CASSDLTGFNGYTF. CDR3 bases: TGCGCCAGCAGCGACCTGACAGGGTTTAATGGCTACACCTTC.

This clonotype was recorded many times. As DNA, the CDR3 is TGTGCCAGCACCCAGGGTAACGAGCAGTACTTC. Residues: CASTQGNEQYF. J is TRBJ2-7 and V is TRBV6-5; D perhaps matches TRBD1 (5 bases). Germline V gene data show CDR1 as MNHEY and CDR2 as SVGAGI. This CDR3 spans 11 amino acids. V lost 7 bases and J 5 bases, leaving 9 bases between the germline ends.

In its sample, this clonotype was seen many times. The conserved phenylalanine or tryptophan is not found at the CDR3 terminus, so this likely reflects a read error. No DNA is shown, since the ends of the CDR3 on it are uncertain; the CDR3 is the one TCRdb lists. The CDR3 here is CASSEGEKGACL. The chain employs TRBV25-1 and TRBJ2-1; the table's D gene call, TRBD1, was not cross checked with the DNA. Inclusive of both ends, the CDR3 amounts to 12 amino acids. From germline, CDR1 is MGHDK and CDR2 SYGVNS.

This clonotype showed up many times. This chain joins TRBV18 and TRBJ1-6; the match to TRBD1 covers 9 bases. This CDR3 has 15 amino acids. The V gene end was trimmed by 4 bases and the J gene end by 9 bases; junction bases not matched to a gene: 7. In germline, CDR1 is KGHSH, CDR2 LQKENI. CDR3 DNA sequence: TGTGCCAGCTCACTTGGACAGGGGCTGCCTTCACCCCTCCACTTT. Protein: CASSLGQGLPSPLHF.

This clonotype occurred a few times. CDR3 sequence: CASSFYGTGNQPQHF. DNA of the CDR3: TGTGCCAGCAGCTTTTACGGGACAGGGAATCAGCCCCAGCATTTT. The V and J genes are TRBV7-2 and TRBJ1-5; 9 bases map to TRBD1. This CDR3 has 15 amino acids. V was pared by 3 bases and J by 4 bases, with 4 bases of the junction left unmatched. Germline CDR1 and CDR2: SGHTA and FQGNSA.

This clonotype came up many times. The chain carries TRBV7-6 and TRBJ1-6; a possible D gene is TRBD1 (5 bases). Germline CDR1 is SGHVS and CDR2 is FNYEAQ. Trimming took 4 bases from V and 7 from J, leaving 17 bases between them. The CDR3 is 16 residues long. The CDR3 DNA reads TGTGCCAGCAGCTCCGCCGGACTCGGGGGAAATTCACCCCTCCACTTT. The encoded protein is CASSSAGLGGNSPLHF.

There are many counts of this clonotype. The rearrangement uses TRBV18 and TRBJ2-2; D tentatively fits TRBD1 or TRBD2 (5 bases each). Trimming removed 4 bases from V and 4 bases from J, with 16 bases in between. Germline V gene lookup returns CDR1 KGHSH and CDR2 LQKENI. CDR3 length equals 16 residues. The CDR3 DNA sequence: TGTGCCAGCTCACAATTCGCAGGGACGAGCACCGGGGAGCTGTTTTTT. Protein sequence: CASSQFAGTSTGELFF.

The sample holds many counts of this clonotype. The genes are TRBV7-8 and TRBJ1-3; TRBD1 is a possible D gene (5 bases). Germline CDR1 is SGHVS and CDR2 is FQNEAQ. The V end lost 2 bases, the J end lost 2 bases, and 13 bases lay between the germline ends. The CDR3 covers 16 residues. Here the CDR3 DNA reads TGTGCCAGCAGCTTACGGCCCAGGGACCCTGGAAACACCATATATTTT. Translated: CASSLRPRDPGNTIYF.

This clonotype was seen at least ten times. The rearrangement joins TRBV20-1 to TRBJ2-1; 9 nucleotides match TRBD2. The CDR3 spans 14 residues. Germline V gene data show CDR1 as DFQATT and CDR2 as SNEGSKA (reference sequence). Trimming took 3 bases from V and 4 from J; bases not matched to a gene: 4. For the CDR3, the DNA is TGCAGTGCTAGTCCCCTAGCGGGGTACAATGAGCAGTTCTTC. This gives the protein CSASPLAGYNEQFF.

This clonotype has ten or more counts. The chain uses TRBV6-5 and TRBJ1-5; the D gene is possibly TRBD1 (5 bases). Germline V lookup: CDR1 MNHEY, CDR2 SVGAGI. This CDR3 has 14 amino acids. Trimming removed 4 bases from V and 1 base from J, with 8 bases in between. The chain's CDR3 is CASSSRQSNQPQHF. The CDR3 nucleotides are TGTGCCAGCAGTTCACGACAGAGCAATCAGCCCCAGCATTTT.

This clonotype was picked up a small number of times. CDR3 bases: TGTGCCAGCAGGGTTTATGAGACCCAGTACTTC. As protein: CASRVYETQYF. This chain connects TRBV2 to TRBJ2-5, with no clear D. Germline V lookup: CDR1 SNHLY, CDR2 FYNNEI. V was clipped by 6 bases and J by 5 bases, with 7 bases between them. The CDR3 is 11 residues long. The complete variable domain, with remaining parts taken from reference TRBV2 and TRBJ2-5, reads EPEVTQTPSHQVTQMGQEVILRCVPISNHLYFYWYRQILGQKVEFLVSFYNNEISEKSEIFDDQFSVERPDGSNFTLKIRSTKLEDSAMYFCASRVYETQYFGPGTRLLVL.

This clonotype was counted at least ten times. The CDR3 loop reads CASTRTASSYEQYF. The CDR3 DNA sequence: TGTGCCAGCACCCGGACGGCGAGCTCCTACGAGCAGTACTTC. The chain employs TRBV12-3 or TRBV12-4 and TRBJ2-7; D remains unclear. V gave up 7 bases and J gave up 0 bases, with 13 bases separating them. The CDR3 is made up of 14 amino acids.

This clonotype was counted at least ten times. V is TRBV20-1 and J is TRBJ1-3, with D tentatively TRBD1 (5 bases). Between the trimmed V and J ends, which lost 1 base and 8 bases, there was a span of 21 bases. Germline V gene lookup returns CDR1 DFQATT and CDR2 SNEGSKA (reference sequence). This CDR3 is built from 16 residues. The CDR3 DNA reads as TGCAGTGCTAGAGGCGGGGCCGTCAATATAGGTGACACCATATATTTT. This codes for CSARGGAVNIGDTIYF.

This clonotype was counted at least ten times. The V and J genes are TRBV5-6 and TRBJ1-2, with 7 bases identical to TRBD1. The trim removed 4 bases at V and 7 bases at J, leaving 10 bases unmatched. The CDR3 is made up of 14 amino acids. The germline V gene has CDR1 SGHDT and CDR2 YYEEEE. CDR3 in amino acids: CASSLQTRTGGYTF. CDR3 coding DNA: TGTGCCAGCAGCCTACAAACCAGGACAGGTGGCTACACCTTC.

V and J are TRBV7-6 and TRBJ1-2, with D tentatively TRBD1 (6 bases). The germline CDR1 and CDR2 sequences are SGHVS and FNYEAQ. The ends were cut back, 5 bases at V and 2 bases at J, with 15 bases in the middle. The CDR3 runs to 15 residues. The CDR3 DNA is TGTGCCAGCAGCCGTAACAGGGAGCAGAACTATGGCTACACCTTC. Residues: CASSRNREQNYGYTF. The variable domain in full, completed from reference TRBV7-6 and TRBJ1-2, reads GAGVSQSPRYKVTKRGQDVALRCDPISGHVSLYWYRQALGQGPEFLTYFNYEAQQDKSGLPNDRFSAERPEGSISTLTIQRTEQRDSAMYRCASSRNREQNYGYTFGSGTRLTVV.

This clonotype occurred many times. The CDR3 protein is CASSLVPTGTEAFF. DNA for the CDR3: TGTGCCAGCAGCTTGGTTCCCACGGGCACTGAAGCTTTCTTT. V usage is TRBV5-6 and J usage is TRBJ1-1, with D unresolved. The CDR3 is 14 amino acids. Trimming took off 0 bases at V and 4 bases at J, with 10 bases between the two ends. From germline, CDR1 is SGHDT and CDR2 YYEEEE.

Ten or more counts support this clonotype. This chain joins TRBV7-2 and TRBJ2-7; 7 bases are shared with TRBD1. CDR3 size: 14 residues. V gave up 2 bases and J gave up 5 bases; unmatched junction bases: 6. The germline V gene has CDR1 SGHTA and CDR2 FQGNSA. CDR3 sequence (DNA): TGTGCCAGCAGCTTATCACAGGGGCCCCACGAGCAGTACTTC. It specifies CASSLSQGPHEQYF.

In its sample, this clonotype was seen many times. This chain connects TRBV14 to TRBJ1-4; D uncertain. V lost 0 bases, J lost 2 bases, and 7 bases lay in between. The CDR3 runs to 15 residues. CDR1 and CDR2 (germline): SGHDN, FVKESK. The CDR3 loop is CASSQDHSTNEKLFF. Here the CDR3 DNA reads TGTGCCAGCAGCCAAGATCACAGTACTAATGAAAAACTGTTTTTT.

Ten or more counts support this clonotype. The chain recombines TRBV10-3 with TRBJ1-1; D may be TRBD1 (5 bases). Germline V gene sequence: CDR1 ENHRY, CDR2 SYGVKD. V was trimmed by 1 base and J by 5 bases, leaving 14 bases between them. The CDR3 has 15 amino acids. The CDR3 here is CAISELDSGGTEAFF. CDR3 nucleotides: TGTGCCATCAGTGAGTTAGACAGCGGGGGAACTGAAGCTTTCTTT.

This clonotype was observed at least ten times. The genes are TRBV12-3 or TRBV12-4 and TRBJ2-6; D gene uncertain. The CDR3 covers 18 residues. The V end was cut by 2 bases, the J end by 1 base, with 15 bases between. For the CDR3, the DNA is TGTGCCAGCAGTTTAAACTATCAAGCAAGATCTGGGGCCAACGTCCTGACTTTC. Translation gives CASSLNYQARSGANVLTF.